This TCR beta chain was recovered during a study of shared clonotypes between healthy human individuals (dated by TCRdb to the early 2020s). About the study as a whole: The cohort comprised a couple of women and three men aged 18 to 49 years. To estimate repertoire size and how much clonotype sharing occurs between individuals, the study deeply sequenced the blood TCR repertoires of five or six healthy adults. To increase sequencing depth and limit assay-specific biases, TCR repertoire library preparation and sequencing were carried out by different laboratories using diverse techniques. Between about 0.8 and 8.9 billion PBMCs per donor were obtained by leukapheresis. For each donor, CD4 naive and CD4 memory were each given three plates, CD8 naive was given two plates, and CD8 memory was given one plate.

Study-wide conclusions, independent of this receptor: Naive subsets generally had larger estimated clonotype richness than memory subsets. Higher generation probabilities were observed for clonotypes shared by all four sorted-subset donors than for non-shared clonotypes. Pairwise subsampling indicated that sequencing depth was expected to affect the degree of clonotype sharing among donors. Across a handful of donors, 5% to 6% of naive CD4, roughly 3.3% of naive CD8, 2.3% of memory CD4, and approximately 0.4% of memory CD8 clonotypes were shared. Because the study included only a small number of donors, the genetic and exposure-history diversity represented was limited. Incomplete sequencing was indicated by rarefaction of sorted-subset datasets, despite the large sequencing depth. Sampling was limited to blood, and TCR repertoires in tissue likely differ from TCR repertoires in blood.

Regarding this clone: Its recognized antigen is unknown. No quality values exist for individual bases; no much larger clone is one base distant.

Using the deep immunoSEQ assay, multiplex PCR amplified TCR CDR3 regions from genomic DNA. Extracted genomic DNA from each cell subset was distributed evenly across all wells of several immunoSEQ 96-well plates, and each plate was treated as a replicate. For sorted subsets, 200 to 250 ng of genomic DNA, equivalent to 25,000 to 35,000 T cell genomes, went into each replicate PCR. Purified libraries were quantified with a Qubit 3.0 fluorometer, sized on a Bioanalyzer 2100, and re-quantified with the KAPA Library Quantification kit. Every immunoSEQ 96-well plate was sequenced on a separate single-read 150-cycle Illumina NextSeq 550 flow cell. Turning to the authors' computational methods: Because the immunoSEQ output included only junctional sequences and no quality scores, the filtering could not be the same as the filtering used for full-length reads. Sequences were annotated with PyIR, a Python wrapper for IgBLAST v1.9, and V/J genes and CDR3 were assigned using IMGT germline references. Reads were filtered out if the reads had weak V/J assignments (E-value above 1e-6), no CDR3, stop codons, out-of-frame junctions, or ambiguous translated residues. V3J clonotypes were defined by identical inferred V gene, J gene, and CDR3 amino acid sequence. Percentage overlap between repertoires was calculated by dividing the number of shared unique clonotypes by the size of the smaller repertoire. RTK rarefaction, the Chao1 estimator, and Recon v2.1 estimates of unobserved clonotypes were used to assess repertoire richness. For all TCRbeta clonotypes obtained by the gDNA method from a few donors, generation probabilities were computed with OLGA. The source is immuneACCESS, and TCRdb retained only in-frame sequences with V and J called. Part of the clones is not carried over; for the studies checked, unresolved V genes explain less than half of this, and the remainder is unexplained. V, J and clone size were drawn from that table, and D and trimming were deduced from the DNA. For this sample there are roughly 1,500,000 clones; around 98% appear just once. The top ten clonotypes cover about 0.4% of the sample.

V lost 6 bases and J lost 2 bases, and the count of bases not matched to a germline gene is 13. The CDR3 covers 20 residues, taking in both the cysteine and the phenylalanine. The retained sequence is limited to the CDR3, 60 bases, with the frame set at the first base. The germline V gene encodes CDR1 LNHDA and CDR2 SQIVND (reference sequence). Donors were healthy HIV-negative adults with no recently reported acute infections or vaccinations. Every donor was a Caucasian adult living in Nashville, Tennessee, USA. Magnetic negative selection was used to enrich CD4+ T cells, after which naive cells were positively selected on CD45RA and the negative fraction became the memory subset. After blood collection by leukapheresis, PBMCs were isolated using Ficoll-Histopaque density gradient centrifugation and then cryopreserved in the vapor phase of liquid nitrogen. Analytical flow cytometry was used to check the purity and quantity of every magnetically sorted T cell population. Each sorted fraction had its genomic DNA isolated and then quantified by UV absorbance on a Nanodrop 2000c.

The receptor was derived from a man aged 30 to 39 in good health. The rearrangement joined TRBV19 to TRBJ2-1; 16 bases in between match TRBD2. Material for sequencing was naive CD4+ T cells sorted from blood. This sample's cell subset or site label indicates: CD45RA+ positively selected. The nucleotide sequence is TGTGCCAGTAGGCCCACCGGGACTAGCGGGAGGGCCAGTCCCTACAATGAGCAGTTCTTC. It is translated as CASRPTGTSGRASPYNEQFF.